These T cell receptor beta chains were read from a single sample in a study of blood T cell repertoires in COVID-19. Only in-frame clones appear in the TCRdb table, and some are missing; sequencing was by immunoSEQ multiplex PCR. The top ten clones hold 0.53% of a sample with about 160,000 clones, approximately 91% of them seen once. The sequenced material came from peripheral blood. The receptors derive from a man aged 45 to 65 with acute or convalescent COVID-19. The conserved cysteine and the conserved F or W are not part of the CDR3 here. The D gene is left open where the match is weak.

v_gene,d_gene,CDR3aa
TRBV4-2,TRBD2,ASSQDIGGGAKTQY
TRBV11-1,TRBD2,ASSLEAGGPHNEQF
TRBV30,TRBD1,ACETGLNYEQY
TRBV6-1,TRBD1,ASSDPRGTSNQPQH
TRBV28,TRBD1,ASSLLQGLGTEAF
TRBV4-3,TRBD2,ASSPGTMVYANTGELF
TRBV27,TRBD2,ATHAGTSATYNEQF
TRBV4-1,TRBD2,ASSGRLVAGGPQETQY
TRBV7-9,TRBD2,ASSLRLAGGRNTGELF
TRBV6-2/TRBV6-3,TRBD2,ASSYFSGNEQY
TRBV11-2,TRBD2,ASSFVLSGGAENIQY
TRBV30,-,AWSVSPGQPQH
TRBV23-1,-,ASSLRGQEVTEAF
TRBV28,TRBD1,ASSGQGGETQY
TRBV6-5,-,ASSYKHRADTEAF
TRBV7-3,TRBD2,ASSLAGGPYNEQF
TRBV5-1,TRBD2,ASSFGTSGQSRDTQY
TRBV7-2,TRBD2,ASSLSSGSTTDTQY
TRBV9,-,ASSVDGRGGGTGELF
TRBV7-9,TRBD2,ASSPGLAGYNEQF
TRBV15,TRBD1,ATSALGTGVSSGYT
TRBV5-6,-,ASSQSDGSQPQH